This T cell receptor beta chain comes out of a study of cytomegalovirus exposure and HLA in healthy donors. Overall study findings and caveats: Association of a missense DCLRE1C variant with TCR beta V- and J-gene trimming was reported in a later analysis. It was reported that the classifier diagnosed cytomegalovirus status with high specificity and sensitivity in both the original and validation cohorts. Three chains linked to CMV were shown in vitro to be specific for CMV antigens.

Only a few counts were recorded for this clone. Its target is not known. Germline values: CDR1 MNHEY, CDR2 SMNVEV (reference sequence). The CDR3 loop spans 16 amino acids. Trimming removed 1 base from V and 0 bases from J, with 10 bases in between. Use of 60 Vbeta and 13 Jbeta primers characterized the PCR. Measured with immunoSEQ multiplex PCR; TCRdb has only the in-frame clones, and not every one. The sample records 200,000 to 300,000 clones, roughly 73% being singletons. The TCR was taken from a boy aged 5-17 years in good health and CMV-seronegative. V gene TRBV27 combines with J gene TRBJ2-4; a possible D gene is TRBD2 (6 bases). Sequencing was performed on PBMCs. The CDR3 region is CASSLLGGVAKNIQYF. The CDR3 region has the DNA TGTGCCAGCAGTTTATTAGGAGGGGTAGCCAAAAACATTCAGTACTTC.